The sequence of this TCR beta chain was determined in a study of human T cells and chemical hapten exposure. Overall study context: A 2 cm by 2 cm inner upper arm patch received 2% DPC for sensitization.

V was pared by 6 bases and J by 2 bases, with 12 bases between. This CDR3 contains 14 residues. Time point denoted: pre-sensitization, week 0. Regarding treatment: therapeutic diphenylcyclopropenone sensitization with weekly scalp DPC. The library put unique molecular identifiers onto individual cDNA molecules. TCRdb called the RACE reads again in MiXCR, with one record for every CDR3 protein. The data show approximately 370,000 distinct CDR3 sequences, with over 5% seen just once and around 8.6% held by the top ten. This clonotype was found a few times. The antigen is not known. Study-wide results and limits: The number of TCRs over 1 in 1000 frequency stayed unchanged after DPC. There were significantly more large CDR3 similarity clusters among expanded TCRs than among controls.

Sequenced material: whole blood, taken in connection with sensitization to the hapten diphenylcyclopropenone (DPC). The chain carries TRBV12-3 or TRBV12-4 and TRBJ2-3; D unresolved. This TCR was sampled from a woman younger than 30 with alopecia areata. Some clones in this sample may be carry-over from other donors' samples. CDR3 sequence: CASSLISDTDTQYF. DNA of the CDR3: TGTGCCAGCAGCCTGATTTCCGACACAGATACGCAGTATTTT.